The rows below give T cell receptor beta chains drawn from one sample of a study of blood T cell repertoires in COVID-19. Data came from immunoSEQ multiplex PCR; TCRdb stores just in-frame clones and leaves some out. The sample contains about 430,000 clones, around nine tenths of which appear only once. Sequencing used PBMCs or T cells enriched from blood (not recorded which). These receptors originate from a woman aged 18-35 years who had been exposed to COVID-19. Both conserved end residues are part of each CDR3. The D gene is left open where the match is weak. Some rows mark clone size as missing; the rest say once, few, many or name a class of expanded clone.

CASIQGSASSYNEQFF,TGTGCCAGCATCCAGGGGAGCGCGAGCTCCTACAATGAGCAGTTCTTC,TRBJ2-1,-,-,TRBV7-9
CATSRGTDRGYEQYF,TGTGCCACCAGCAGAGGCACGGACAGGGGTTACGAGCAGTACTTC,TRBJ2-7,TRBD1,-,TRBV15
CASSLAEHQGGYTF,TGTGCCAGCAGCTTAGCAGAACACCAGGGGGGCTACACCTTC,TRBJ1-2,-,-,TRBV7-6
CASSPRGAPTDTQYF,TGTGCCAGCAGTCCCCGGGGAGCTCCGACAGATACGCAGTATTTT,TRBJ2-3,-,-,TRBV28
CASSHAWTSGPFNEQFF,TGCGCCAGCAGCCACGCTTGGACTAGCGGACCTTTCAATGAGCAGTTCTTC,TRBJ2-1,TRBD2,-,TRBV4-1
CASSPKSGGPNEQFF,TGTGCCAGCAGCCCTAAAAGCGGGGGGCCGAATGAGCAGTTCTTC,TRBJ2-1,TRBD2,-,TRBV7-2
CASSQQGSYTF,TGCGCCAGCAGCCAGCAGGGTAGCTACACCTTC,TRBJ1-2,-,-,TRBV5-1
CASSYGLGTNTEAFF,TGTGCCAGCAGCTACGGATTGGGCACGAACACTGAAGCTTTCTTT,TRBJ1-1,-,-,TRBV6-5
CASSLDLAGGSSYNEQFF,TGTGCCAGCAGTTTAGATCTAGCGGGAGGGAGTTCCTACAATGAGCAGTTCTTC,TRBJ2-1,TRBD2,-,TRBV28
CASSHGQAPYSNQPQHF,TGTGCCAGCAGTCACGGACAGGCCCCGTATAGCAATCAGCCCCAGCATTTT,TRBJ1-5,TRBD1,-,TRBV28
CASSATGSGKNIQYF,TGTGCCAGCAGTGCAACGGGATCCGGCAAAAACATTCAGTACTTC,TRBJ2-4,-,-,TRBV28
CASSLDNTDTQYF,TGTGCCAGCAGCTTAGACAACACAGATACGCAGTATTTT,TRBJ2-3,-,-,TRBV7-2
CASSQFSRARNSPLHF,TGTGCCAGCAGCCAATTTTCCAGGGCCCGAAATTCACCCCTCCACTTT,TRBJ1-6,-,-,TRBV14
CASSPVGLYGYTF,TGCGCCAGCAGCCCCGTCGGACTCTATGGCTACACCTTC,TRBJ1-2,-,-,TRBV4-1
CASSSSPVNNNEQFF,TGTGCCAGCAGTTCGTCGCCTGTTAACAACAATGAGCAGTTCTTC,TRBJ2-1,-,once,TRBV6-2/TRBV6-3
CASSTREDTRGNTEAFF,TGTGCCAGCAGCACACGGGAAGACACAAGAGGGAACACTGAAGCTTTCTTT,TRBJ1-1,-,-,TRBV7-9
CASSPGGSSYEQYF,TGTGCCAGCAGCCCAGGGGGGAGCTCCTACGAGCAGTACTTC,TRBJ2-7,-,-,TRBV7-9
CASSIVLRQNYTF,TGTGCCAGTAGTATAGTTTTGCGACAGAACTACACCTTC,TRBJ1-2,-,-,TRBV19
CSIVREVLAKNIQYF,TGCAGCATCGTGAGAGAGGTGCTAGCCAAAAACATTCAGTACTTC,TRBJ2-4,-,-,TRBV29-1
CASSLALGAWIYEQYF,TGTGCCAGCAGCTTAGCGCTGGGGGCATGGATTTACGAGCAGTACTTC,TRBJ2-7,-,-,TRBV7-9
CASSPASGGALTTQYF,TGTGCCAGCAGTCCGGCTAGCGGGGGGGCCCTAACTACGCAGTATTTT,TRBJ2-3,TRBD2,-,TRBV28
CASSVVPSGRFNEQFF,TGTGCCAGCAGCGTAGTCCCTAGCGGGCGTTTCAATGAGCAGTTCTTC,TRBJ2-1,TRBD2,-,TRBV9
CASSPPLHQNTEAFF,TGTGCCAGCTCACCACCTTTACACCAGAACACTGAAGCTTTCTTT,TRBJ1-1,-,-,TRBV18
CASNHGGSGQPQHF,TGTGCCAGCAATCATGGAGGGTCAGGTCAGCCCCAGCATTTT,TRBJ1-5,-,-,TRBV3-1/TRBV3-2
CASIETGTYEQYF,TGTGCCAGTATTGAGACAGGAACCTACGAGCAGTACTTC,TRBJ2-7,-,-,TRBV19
CASSVGQAKDTQYF,TGTGCCAGCAGCGTAGGACAGGCTAAAGATACGCAGTATTTT,TRBJ2-3,-,-,TRBV9
CASSLWGGSSYEQYF,TGTGCCAGCAGCTTGTGGGGCGGGAGCTCCTACGAGCAGTACTTC,TRBJ2-7,TRBD2,-,TRBV5-4
CARTPSGLGTDTQYF,TGTGCCAGAACCCCAAGCGGACTAGGAACAGATACGCAGTATTTT,TRBJ2-3,TRBD2,-,TRBV2
CASSITAGANVLTF,TGCGCCAGCAGCATCACCGCGGGGGCCAACGTCCTGACTTTC,TRBJ2-6,-,-,TRBV5-1
CASSTLVGQASGANVLTF,TGTGCCAGTAGCACTCTAGTAGGACAGGCATCGGGGGCCAACGTCCTGACTTTC,TRBJ2-6,TRBD1,-,TRBV19
CAISESGTRHYGPNEQFF,TGTGCCATCAGTGAGTCAGGGACTCGGCATTACGGTCCCAATGAGCAGTTCTTC,TRBJ2-1,-,-,TRBV10-3
CASSMGASGTEKYF,TGTGCCAGTAGTATGGGGGCTAGCGGGACGGAGAAGTACTTC,TRBJ2-7,TRBD2,-,TRBV19
CASSPTGLTSTDTQYF,TGTGCCAGCAGCCCAACTGGACTAACTAGCACAGATACGCAGTATTTT,TRBJ2-3,-,-,TRBV7-3
CASSITGTGLGQYF,TGTGCCAGCAGTATCACCGGGACAGGGTTGGGGCAGTACTTC,TRBJ2-7,TRBD1,-,TRBV27
CASSVQGISYEQYF,TGTGCCAGCAGCGTACAGGGGATCTCCTACGAGCAGTACTTC,TRBJ2-7,TRBD1,-,TRBV5-4
CASSLGQGAYYGYTF,TGCGCCAGCAGCTTGGGACAGGGGGCTTACTATGGCTACACCTTC,TRBJ1-2,TRBD1,-,TRBV5-1
CASRTGWVGQPQHF,TGTGCCAGCAGGACGGGTTGGGTAGGTCAGCCCCAGCATTTT,TRBJ1-5,-,-,TRBV2
CASASSYNSPLHF,TGTGCCAGCGCGAGCTCCTATAATTCACCCCTCCACTTT,TRBJ1-6,-,-,TRBV6-5
CASSLIRGEYTEAFF,TGTGCCAGCAGCTTGATCAGGGGGGAGTACACTGAAGCTTTCTTT,TRBJ1-1,TRBD1,-,TRBV7-9
CASSQAKGESYNEQFF,TGTGCCAGCAGCCAAGCAAAGGGAGAGTCCTACAATGAGCAGTTCTTC,TRBJ2-1,-,few,TRBV3-1/TRBV3-2
CASSSSAGAYNEQFF,TGTGCCAGCAGCTCTTCGGCGGGGGCCTACAATGAGCAGTTCTTC,TRBJ2-1,TRBD2,-,TRBV9
CASSPGLAGAYEQYF,TGTGCCAGCAGCCCTGGACTAGCGGGGGCCTACGAGCAGTACTTC,TRBJ2-7,TRBD2,-,TRBV13
CASSPSDTNSGNTIYF,TGTGCCAGCTCACCAAGCGATACGAACTCTGGAAACACCATATATTTT,TRBJ1-3,-,few,TRBV18
CASSQDRIGDNTEAFF,TGTGCCAGCTCACAAGACCGGATAGGGGACAATACTGAAGCTTTCTTT,TRBJ1-1,-,once,TRBV18
CASSPRLAGAHEQYF,TGTGCCAGCAGTCCCAGACTAGCGGGAGCCCACGAGCAGTACTTC,TRBJ2-7,TRBD2,-,TRBV28
CASSFSPGGNTGELFF,TGTGCCAGCAGCTTCAGTCCGGGAGGGAACACCGGGGAGCTGTTTTTT,TRBJ2-2,TRBD2,-,TRBV7-9
CASSPRITDNEQYF,TGTGCCAGCTCACCACGCATAACAGACAACGAGCAGTACTTC,TRBJ2-7,-,-,TRBV18
CASSASYNSPLHF,TGTGCCAGCAGCGCCAGCTATAATTCACCCCTCCACTTT,TRBJ1-6,-,-,TRBV25-1
CASSLGTSGSKNEQFF,TGTGCCAGCAGCCTGGGGACTAGCGGGAGCAAGAATGAGCAGTTCTTC,TRBJ2-1,TRBD2,-,TRBV5-8
CASSPRSGRHNEQFF,TGTGCCAGCAGCCCCCGTAGCGGGAGACACAATGAGCAGTTCTTC,TRBJ2-1,TRBD2,-,TRBV7-7
CASAGTGSPNEKLFF,TGCGCCAGCGCCGGTACGGGTAGCCCTAATGAAAAACTGTTTTTT,TRBJ1-4,-,-,TRBV5-1
CASSFQQGYEQYF,TGCGCCAGCAGCTTTCAGCAGGGTTACGAGCAGTACTTC,TRBJ2-7,-,-,TRBV5-1
CASSYQRNSPLHF,TGTGCCAGCAGTTACCAGAGGAATTCACCCCTCCACTTT,TRBJ1-6,-,-,TRBV6-5
CSARGTSGGTGELFF,TGCAGCGCCCGGGGGACTAGCGGGGGGACCGGGGAGCTGTTTTTT,TRBJ2-2,TRBD2,-,TRBV29-1